The 24 T cell receptor beta chains below were found in one sample sequenced in a study of cytomegalovirus exposure and HLA in healthy donors. This PCR relied on a set of 60 Vbeta primers and 13 Jbeta primers. Some clones are missing from TCRdb's copy, which holds only in-frame ones; the method was immunoSEQ multiplex PCR. Counted here are about 250,000 clones, about 93% occurring once; the ten biggest clones make up roughly 1.6%. Input material: PBMCs. These receptors were taken from a girl aged 2-10 years in good health and CMV-seronegative.

This chain links TRBV5-1 with TRBJ2-7; TRBD1 matches 7 bases. Germline assignment: CDR1 SGHRS and CDR2 YFSETQ. With 4 bases clipped from V and 4 bases from J, the junction kept 5 bases outside the gene matches. The CDR3 length is 13 residues. The CDR3 DNA follows: TGCGCCAGCAGCGGCAGGGGGTTTTACGAGCAGTACTTC. The encoded protein is CASSGRGFYEQYF. The full variable domain, in which reference TRBV5-1 and TRBJ2-7 provide the parts outside the CDR3, is KAGVTQTPRYLIKTRGQQVTLSCSPISGHRSVSWYQQTPGQGLQFLFEYFSETQRNKGNFPGRFSGRQFSNSRSEMNVSTLELGDSALYLCASSGRGFYEQYFGPGTRLTVT.

The V and J genes are TRBV2 and TRBJ2-1, with 11 bases that match TRBD2. Germline V gene lookup returns CDR1 SNHLY and CDR2 FYNNEI. V was clipped by 8 bases and J by 6 bases; unmatched bases: 6. The length of the CDR3 is 14 residues. CDR3: CASLELAGGNEQFF. The CDR3 DNA reads as TGTGCCAGCTTGGAGCTAGCGGGGGGCAATGAGCAGTTCTTC.

The chain couples TRBV7-9 to TRBJ1-3; possible D gene TRBD1, 5 bases. The CDR3 spans 16 residues. Germline CDR1 and CDR2: SEHNR and FQNEAQ (reference sequence). V lost 5 bases to trimming and J lost 0 bases, with 14 bases between them. The CDR3 is CASSEYRSPSGNTIYF. The CDR3 DNA sequence: TGTGCCAGCAGCGAGTACAGGTCCCCCTCTGGAAACACCATATATTTT.

The chain is built from TRBV5-4 and TRBJ2-2; D not resolved. There are 15 residues in the CDR3. Germline loops: CDR1 SGHNT, CDR2 YYREEE (reference sequence). Trimming pared 2 bases from V and 0 bases from J, leaving 8 bases between. The CDR3 loop reads CASSFSLSNTGELFF. For the CDR3, the DNA is TGTGCCAGCAGCTTCAGTCTGTCGAACACCGGGGAGCTGTTTTTT.

V usage is TRBV9 and J usage is TRBJ1-2; TRBD1 matches 7 bases. V gave up 4 bases and J gave up 6 bases; unmatched junction bases: 9. Germline CDR1 SGDLS, CDR2 YYNGEE. CDR3 length equals 14 residues. The CDR3 loop reads CASSPGGGADGYTF. In DNA form, the CDR3 reads TGTGCCAGCAGCCCCGGAGGGGGCGCGGATGGCTACACCTTC.

V and J are TRBV30 and TRBJ1-1; TRBD1 matches at 7 bases. Germline V gene lookup returns CDR1 GTSNPN and CDR2 SVGIG (reference sequence). This CDR3 has 12 residues. After removal of 2 bases from V and 7 bases from J, the junction contained 4 bases not matched to a gene. The CDR3 DNA follows: TGTGCCTGGAGTCTAACAGGGGATGAAGCTTTCTTT. It translates to CAWSLTGDEAFF.

The chain links TRBV10-2 to TRBJ2-1; perhaps TRBD2 as D (6 bases). V lost 3 bases to trimming and J lost 4 bases, with 16 bases between them. The germline gives CDR1 WSHSY, CDR2 SAAADI. This CDR3 is built from 16 residues. DNA of the CDR3: TGCGCCAGCAGTGATTGGCGGGAACGGGGATACAATGAGCAGTTCTTC. It specifies CASSDWRERGYNEQFF.

This rearrangement joins TRBV4-1 to TRBJ1-1; D gene uncertain. The germline V and J ends were trimmed by 4 bases and 1 base, with 19 bases remaining between them. CDR1 and CDR2 (germline): MGHRA, YSYEKL. This CDR3 has 17 amino acids. The chain's CDR3 is CASSPRGQSSTNTEAFF. DNA of the CDR3: TGCGCCAGCAGCCCCCGTGGGCAGTCGAGCACGAACACTGAAGCTTTCTTT.

The V and J genes are TRBV5-1 and TRBJ2-5; D is possibly TRBD1 (6 bases). Germline lookup yields CDR1 SGHRS and CDR2 YFSETQ. V gave up 5 bases and J gave up 2 bases, with 13 bases separating them. This CDR3 is built from 14 residues. The CDR3, as DNA: TGCGCCAGCAGTTTTGGACAGCTACAAGAGACCCAGTACTTC. Protein: CASSFGQLQETQYF.

The chain couples TRBV7-9 to TRBJ1-1; the D is unclear. CDR1 and CDR2 (germline): SEHNR, FQNEAQ (reference sequence). This CDR3 spans 15 amino acids. V lost 4 bases and J lost 0, with 12 bases in between. CDR3 nucleotide sequence: TGTGCCAGCAGCTCAGGCCGAACAGTGAACACTGAAGCTTTCTTT. Translating gives CASSSGRTVNTEAFF.

Only one count was recorded for this clone. The chain links TRBV27 to TRBJ2-7, with unresolved D. Germline V lookup: CDR1 MNHEY, CDR2 SMNVEV (reference sequence). Trimming stripped 6 bases from V and 0 bases from J, with 9 bases between. There are 13 residues in the CDR3. DNA for the CDR3: TGTGCCAGCAGCCTACCTGGCTCCTACGAGCAGTACTTC. Translation gives CASSLPGSYEQYF.

This chain connects TRBV28 to TRBJ1-5; D is unresolved. V lost 7 bases and J 6 bases, leaving 16 bases between the germline ends. CDR1 and CDR2 from the germline V gene are MDHEN and SYDVKM. This CDR3 has 14 residues. The CDR3 DNA follows: TGTGCCAGCATGGCGAGCCTCGGGAGTCAGCCCCAGCATTTT. Protein sequence: CASMASLGSQPQHF.

The V and J genes are TRBV19 and TRBJ2-3; 10 bases map to TRBD1. After removal of 8 bases from V and 4 bases from J, the junction contained 6 bases not matched to a gene. From germline, CDR1 is LNHDA and CDR2 SQIVND (reference sequence). This CDR3 is built from 14 residues. The CDR3 DNA sequence: TGTGCCAGTCAGGACAGGGGGGTTGCAGATACGCAGTATTTT. This encodes CASQDRGVADTQYF.

This clone was recorded once. This chain uses TRBV19 with TRBJ1-2; the D is unclear. The CDR3 contains 11 residues. Looked up from germline, CDR1 is LNHDA and CDR2 is SQIVND (reference sequence). Between the trimmed V and J ends, which lost 7 bases and 8 bases, there was a span of 11 bases. CDR3 sequence reads: CASIAGYGYTF. CDR3 bases: TGTGCCAGTATAGCGGGTTACGGCTACACCTTC.

The genes are TRBV27 and TRBJ2-7, with 10 bases aligning to TRBD2. The J segment lost 3 bases and the V segment lost 4 bases, leaving 6 bases of the junction unmatched. Per the germline V gene, CDR1 is MNHEY and CDR2 is SMNVEV (reference sequence). The CDR3 loop spans 15 amino acids. The CDR3 coding sequence is TGTGCCAGCAGTTCCTTACTAGCGGGAAGCTACGAGCAGTACTTC. It encodes CASSSLLAGSYEQYF.

The rearrangement joins TRBV28 to TRBJ1-1, with D tentatively TRBD1 (6 bases). From germline, CDR1 is MDHEN and CDR2 SYDVKM. Trimming removed 4 bases from V and 0 bases from J, with 9 bases in between. This CDR3 contains 14 residues. The CDR3 nucleotides are TGTGCCAGCAGTTGGGGACAAGTGAACACTGAAGCTTTCTTT. Amino acids: CASSWGQVNTEAFF.

The chain has TRBV11-2 and TRBJ1-3; D perhaps matches TRBD1 (5 bases). V was cut by 0 bases and J by 2 bases, with 11 bases left in between. Germline loops: CDR1 SGHAT, CDR2 FQNNGV. The CDR3 has 16 amino acids. The CDR3 is CASSLDHAGPGNTIYF. The CDR3 region has the DNA TGTGCCAGCAGCTTAGATCACGCAGGGCCTGGAAACACCATATATTTT.

V gene TRBV10-3 combines with J gene TRBJ1-3, with a tentative D call TRBD1 (5 bases). Germline values: CDR1 ENHRY, CDR2 SYGVKD. Trimming removed 11 bases at V and 0 bases at J, with 14 bases between. The CDR3 contains 14 residues. The CDR3 DNA reads TGTGCCGCTGGCGGGGGGACCTCTGGAAACACCATATATTTT. It specifies CAAGGGTSGNTIYF.

This sequence joins TRBV11-3 and TRBJ2-3; D is perhaps TRBD2 (6 bases). The CDR3 runs to 15 residues. The germline V and J ends were trimmed by 1 base and 5 bases, with 13 bases remaining between them. CDR1 is SGHNT, CDR2 YENEEA, per germline. The CDR3 is CASSLGGDVGDTQYF. In nucleotides, the CDR3 is TGTGCCAGCAGCTTAGGGGGGGATGTGGGAGATACGCAGTATTTT.

The chain has TRBV28 and TRBJ1-1; weak D call: TRBD1 (5 bases). CDR1 and CDR2 from the germline V gene are MDHEN and SYDVKM. This CDR3 contains 14 residues. Trimming left V 2 bases short and J 1 base short, with 8 bases between. The CDR3 DNA reads as TGTGCCAGCAGTTTAAGGGGATCGAACACTGAAGCTTTCTTT. Protein: CASSLRGSNTEAFF.

This chain joins TRBV30 and TRBJ2-1, with 9 bases identical to TRBD1. Germline-derived CDR1 and CDR2 are GTSNPN and SVGIG (reference sequence). Trimming took 2 bases from V and 4 from J; bases not matched to a gene: 6. The CDR3 spans 15 residues. Here the CDR3 reads CAWSRGTGRYNEQFF. Written as DNA, the CDR3 is TGTGCCTGGAGTAGGGGGACAGGGAGATACAATGAGCAGTTCTTC.

This chain connects TRBV10-3 to TRBJ1-1; D perhaps matches TRBD1 (5 bases). Per the germline V gene, CDR1 is ENHRY and CDR2 is SYGVKD. The CDR3 extends over 14 amino acids. Trimming removed 10 bases from V and 1 base from J, with 16 bases in between. This CDR3 is CATLGAAENTEAFF. CDR3 DNA sequence: TGTGCCACCCTTGGGGCAGCCGAGAACACTGAAGCTTTCTTT.

The J gene is TRBJ1-1, the V gene TRBV27, with a weak D call TRBD1 (6 bases). The V gene's germline CDR1 is MNHEY and CDR2 SMNVEV (reference sequence). CDR3 size: 16 residues. The V gene lost 3 bases and the J gene lost 2 bases, with 16 bases spanning the gap. CDR3 coding DNA: TGTGCCAGCAGTTTTTCGGTGACAGGCTTTAACACTGAAGCTTTCTTT. Amino acid sequence: CASSFSVTGFNTEAFF.

The V call is TRBV2, the J call TRBJ1-4, with D perhaps matching TRBD1 (6 bases). CDR3 length: 17 amino acids. Per the germline V gene, CDR1 is SNHLY and CDR2 is FYNNEI. V was cut by 6 bases and J by 7 bases, with 24 bases left in between. The CDR3 reads CASRHIPGTNIGEKLFF. The CDR3 DNA reads as TGTGCCAGCAGACATATTCCGGGGACAAATATTGGTGAAAAACTGTTTTTT.